This TCR beta chain was identified in a study of T-cell memory formation after mild COVID-19. This clonotype was seen a handful of times. V gave up 5 bases and J gave up 2 bases, with 13 bases separating them. The CDR3 runs to 14 residues. Germline CDR1 reads MNHEY; CDR2 reads SVGEGT. TCRdb re-analysed the 5' RACE reads in MiXCR, keeping a single row per CDR3 protein. The sample shows 400,000 to 450,000 distinct CDR3 sequences, over 15% of them seen only once. This sequence was found in a man between 18 and 35 years old who had mild COVID-19 (a few samples of this study predate the infection). Cell type and time point are not known. Sequenced: PBMCs or a T cell subset sorted from them (not recorded which). The J gene is TRBJ2-7, the V gene TRBV6-2 or TRBV6-3; TRBD2 might be the D (6 bases). The CDR3 reads CASSPGDGTYEQYF. The CDR3 DNA reads TGTGCCAGCAGTCCGGGGGACGGAACCTACGAGCAGTACTTC.